Listed below are T cell receptor beta chains from one sample, sequenced in a study of control samples from healthy donors and cancer patients. TCRdb keeps only in-frame clones here, not all; method: immunoSEQ multiplex PCR. The table lists roughly 59,000 clones, roughly 90% of them singletons. Material: PBMCs. Receptors were obtained from a man aged 35 to 55 with colorectal cancer. The CDR3 runs from the conserved cysteine through the conserved F or W. A D gene is named only where the DNA matches it firmly. Clone size is stated in some rows and not others, as once, few, many or a class when expanded.

DNA	CDR3	D	V	length	J	size
TGCGCCAGCAGCTTGGACACTCGCAGGGGGGAGACCCAGTACTTC	CASSLDTRRGETQYF	TRBD1	TRBV5-1	15	TRBJ2-5	-
TGTGCCAGCAGTTTTGGTTACACTGAAGCTTTCTTT	CASSFGYTEAFF	-	TRBV12-3/TRBV12-4	12	TRBJ1-1	-
TGCGCCAGCAGCGTGGCCCGGGCCCCAAATGAAAAACTGTTTTTT	CASSVARAPNEKLFF	-	TRBV5-1	15	TRBJ1-4	once
TGTGCCAGCACCCTAGCGGGGGGCATAAATTCACCCCTCCACTTT	CASTLAGGINSPLHF	-	TRBV6-5	15	TRBJ1-6	-
TGTGCCTGGAGTGTGCACGGCGGCTCGTACGAGCAGTACTTC	CAWSVHGGSYEQYF	-	TRBV30	14	TRBJ2-7	-
TGTGCCAGCTCACTTACCGGGACAGAGTATAACGAGCAGTACTTC	CASSLTGTEYNEQYF	TRBD1	TRBV18	15	TRBJ2-7	-
TGTGCCAGCTCACCACGAGAGGGGGCGGAGAACATTCAGTACTTC	CASSPREGAENIQYF	TRBD1	TRBV18	15	TRBJ2-4	-
TGCGCCAGCAGCTTGGCTAGCGGGGTCATGAGCTCCTACAATGAGCAGTTCTTC	CASSLASGVMSSYNEQFF	TRBD2	TRBV5-1	18	TRBJ2-1	-
TGTGCCAGCAGCTTAGGAGGGGCTAGCAATCAGCCCCAGCATTTT	CASSLGGASNQPQHF	-	TRBV7-9	15	TRBJ1-5	-
TGTGCCATCAGAGACAGGGCGGGTCAGCCCCAGCATTTT	CAIRDRAGQPQHF	TRBD1	TRBV10-3	13	TRBJ1-5	-
TGTGCCAGCAGCCAAGATCTGGGACTAAAACAAGAGACCCAGTACTTC	CASSQDLGLKQETQYF	TRBD2	TRBV3-1/TRBV3-2	16	TRBJ2-5	-
TGTGCCAGAAGCTTAGGACAGGGGGCTGGAAACACCATATATTTT	CARSLGQGAGNTIYF	TRBD1	TRBV5-3	15	TRBJ1-3	-
TGTGCCAGCAGCCACCCCAAGAAATACGAGCAGTACTTC	CASSHPKKYEQYF	-	TRBV3-1/TRBV3-2	13	TRBJ2-7	-
TGCGCCAGCAGTGGCACCGGAAGCTACGAGCAGTACTTC	CASSGTGSYEQYF	-	TRBV10-2	13	TRBJ2-7	-
TGTGCCACCAGTGACCCTACTAGCGGTAGCATTGATGAGCAGTTCTTC	CATSDPTSGSIDEQFF	TRBD2	TRBV24-1	16	TRBJ2-1	-
TGTGCCAGCAGACATTATACAGGGGGCCAGCCCCAGCATTTT	CASRHYTGGQPQHF	TRBD1	TRBV6-5	14	TRBJ1-5	-
TGCGCCAGCAGCCGCCGGGACGCCGGGTCATCGGCTAATGAAAAACTGTTTTTT	CASSRRDAGSSANEKLFF	-	TRBV4-1	18	TRBJ1-4	-
TGTGCCAGCAGCCCGACCATGGGCGAAAAACTGTTTTTT	CASSPTMGEKLFF	-	TRBV7-2	13	TRBJ1-4	-
TGTGCCAGCAGTTTAGCCAGTGGCTATGGCTACACCTTC	CASSLASGYGYTF	-	TRBV12-3/TRBV12-4	13	TRBJ1-2	once
TGTGCCAGCTCACCATTAGGCACAGATACGCAGTATTTT	CASSPLGTDTQYF	-	TRBV18	13	TRBJ2-3	-
TGTGCCAGCAGCTTATTTGCGAGGGAGACCCAGTACTTC	CASSLFARETQYF	-	TRBV7-9	13	TRBJ2-5	-
TGTGCCAGCAGCCAATGGGGGGGCGAGCAGTACTTC	CASSQWGGEQYF	TRBD2	TRBV3-1/TRBV3-2	12	TRBJ2-7	-
TGTGCCACCAGTGACTTCATCACCGGGACTAGCGGGCCGGGGCAGTTCTTC	CATSDFITGTSGPGQFF	TRBD2	TRBV24-1	17	TRBJ2-1	-
TGTGCCAGCAGCTCCAGACTCTCTGATACGCAGTATTTT	CASSSRLSDTQYF	-	TRBV7-3	13	TRBJ2-3	-
TGTGCCAGCAGCTTACAGGGGCATTACACCTTC	CASSLQGHYTF	-	TRBV7-3	11	TRBJ1-2	-
TGTGCCAGCAGCGTAGATCATACAGGGGATTCCGTTTGTTCACCCCTCCACTTT	CASSVDHTGDSVCSPLHF	TRBD1	TRBV9	18	TRBJ1-6	-
TGTGCCAGCAGCCCAGCATTTTATAATTCACCCCTCCACTTT	CASSPAFYNSPLHF	-	TRBV7-3	14	TRBJ1-6	-
TGTGCCAGCAGCCGCCCGGTGCGGGACAGGGGACGCAATGAGCAGTTCTTC	CASSRPVRDRGRNEQFF	TRBD1	TRBV7-6	17	TRBJ2-1	-
TGTGCCAGCAGCCACGGGACAGGCTATAATTCACCCCTCCACTTT	CASSHGTGYNSPLHF	TRBD1	TRBV3-1/TRBV3-2	15	TRBJ1-6	-
TGTGCCAGCAGTTCACTGACAGGGTACGAGCAGTACTTC	CASSSLTGYEQYF	TRBD1	TRBV6-5	13	TRBJ2-7	-
TGTGCCAGCAGCACAACCGGGGGGAGCACAGATACGCAGTATTTT	CASSTTGGSTDTQYF	TRBD2	TRBV11-2	15	TRBJ2-3	-
TGTGCCAGCAGCCTATCGACAGGGGGGGCCCAAGAGACCCAGTACTTC	CASSLSTGGAQETQYF	TRBD1	TRBV7-2	16	TRBJ2-5	-
TGTGCCAGTAACCCAACGGACAGGGCGGAGACCCAGTACTTC	CASNPTDRAETQYF	TRBD1	TRBV19	14	TRBJ2-5	-
TGTGCCAGCAGCTCGACTGGGACGGGTGGAAACACCATATATTTT	CASSSTGTGGNTIYF	-	TRBV7-8	15	TRBJ1-3	-
TGTGCCAGCCAAACAGGACAGTCTGGGGCCAACGTCCTGACTTTC	CASQTGQSGANVLTF	-	TRBV2	15	TRBJ2-6	-
TGTGCCAGCAGCTTAAGTCTGGAGCCTGAAGCTTTCTTT	CASSLSLEPEAFF	-	TRBV11-2	13	TRBJ1-1	-
TGTGCCAGCAGGAGGGATGGTTCCTACGAGCAGTACTTC	CASRRDGSYEQYF	-	TRBV6-6	13	TRBJ2-7	-
TGTGCCAGCGGCATGACTAGCGGTCACAATGAGCAGTTCTTC	CASGMTSGHNEQFF	TRBD2	TRBV6-5	14	TRBJ2-1	-
TGCAGCGTTGTGGAGAACACTGAAGCTTTCTTT	CSVVENTEAFF	-	TRBV29-1	11	TRBJ1-1	-
TGTGCCAGCAGTTTATCGGACAACTCCTACGAGCAGTACTTC	CASSLSDNSYEQYF	-	TRBV27	14	TRBJ2-7	-
TGTGCCAGCAGCGTAGGACTACACAGCTCTGGAAACACCATATATTTT	CASSVGLHSSGNTIYF	-	TRBV5-4	16	TRBJ1-3	-
TGTGCCAGCAGCACCTTCCCGGAGGGCCACCAAGAGACCCAGTACTTC	CASSTFPEGHQETQYF	-	TRBV3-1/TRBV3-2	16	TRBJ2-5	-
TGCAGTGCGAGGAGGACTAGGGAGCTGTTTTTT	CSARRTRELFF	-	TRBV20-1	11	TRBJ2-2	-
TGTGCCAGTAGTAACCTAGCATCTCCTCGGACCGGGGAGCTGTTTTTT	CASSNLASPRTGELFF	-	TRBV19	16	TRBJ2-2	-